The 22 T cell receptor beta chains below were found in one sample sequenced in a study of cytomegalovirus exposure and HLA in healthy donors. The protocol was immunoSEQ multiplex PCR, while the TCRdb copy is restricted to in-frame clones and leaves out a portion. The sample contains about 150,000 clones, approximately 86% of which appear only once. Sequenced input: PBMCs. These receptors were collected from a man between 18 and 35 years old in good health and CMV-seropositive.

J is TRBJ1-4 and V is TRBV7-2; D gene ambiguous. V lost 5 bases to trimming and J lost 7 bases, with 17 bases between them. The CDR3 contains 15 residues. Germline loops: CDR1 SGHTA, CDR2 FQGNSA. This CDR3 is CASSPRFGVGEKLFF. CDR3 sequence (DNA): TGTGCCAGCAGCCCCCGCTTCGGAGTCGGTGAAAAACTGTTTTTT.

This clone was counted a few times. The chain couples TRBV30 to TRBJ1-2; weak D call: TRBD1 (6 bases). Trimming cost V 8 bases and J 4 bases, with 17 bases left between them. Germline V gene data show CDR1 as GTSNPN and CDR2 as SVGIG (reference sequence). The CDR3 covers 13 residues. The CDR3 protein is CAGGRQTLYGYTF. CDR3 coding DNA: TGTGCCGGGGGCAGACAGACCCTCTATGGCTACACCTTC.

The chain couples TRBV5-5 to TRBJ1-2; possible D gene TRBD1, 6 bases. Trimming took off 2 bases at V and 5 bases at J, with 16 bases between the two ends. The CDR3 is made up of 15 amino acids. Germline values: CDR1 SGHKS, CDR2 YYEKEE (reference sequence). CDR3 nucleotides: TGTGCCAGCAGCTTTCGGGACACGGCGAGGTATGGCTACACCTTC. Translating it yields CASSFRDTARYGYTF.

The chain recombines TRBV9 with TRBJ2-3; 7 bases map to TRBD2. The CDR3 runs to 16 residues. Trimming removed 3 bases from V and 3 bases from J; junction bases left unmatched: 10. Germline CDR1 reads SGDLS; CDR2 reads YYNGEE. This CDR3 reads CASSGTSRLSTDTQYF. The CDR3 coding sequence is TGTGCCAGCAGCGGGACTAGTAGGCTGTCGACAGATACGCAGTATTTT.

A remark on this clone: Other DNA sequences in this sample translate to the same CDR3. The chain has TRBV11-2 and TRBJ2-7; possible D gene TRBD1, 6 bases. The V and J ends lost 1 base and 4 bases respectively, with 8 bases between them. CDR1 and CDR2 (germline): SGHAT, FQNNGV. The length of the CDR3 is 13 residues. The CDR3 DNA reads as TGTGCCAGCAGCTTAGGTACAGGGTACGAGCAGTACTTC. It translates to CASSLGTGYEQYF.

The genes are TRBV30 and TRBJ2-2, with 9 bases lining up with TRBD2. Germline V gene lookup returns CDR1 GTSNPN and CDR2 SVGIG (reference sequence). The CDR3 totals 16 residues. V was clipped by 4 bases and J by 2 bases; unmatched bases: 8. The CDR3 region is CAWTRSGRINTGELFF. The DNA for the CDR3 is TGTGCCTGGACAAGGAGCGGGAGGATAAACACCGGGGAGCTGTTTTTT.

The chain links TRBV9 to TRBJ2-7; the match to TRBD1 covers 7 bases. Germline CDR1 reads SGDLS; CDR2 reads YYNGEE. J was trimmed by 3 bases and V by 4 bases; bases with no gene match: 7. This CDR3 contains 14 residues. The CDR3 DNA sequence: TGTGCCAGCAGCCCCGGGACAGAAAACTACGAGCAGTACTTC. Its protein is CASSPGTENYEQYF.

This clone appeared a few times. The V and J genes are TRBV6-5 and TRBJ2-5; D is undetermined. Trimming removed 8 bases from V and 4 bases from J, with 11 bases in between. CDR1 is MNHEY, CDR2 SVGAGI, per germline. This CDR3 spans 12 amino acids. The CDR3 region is CASAGRTETQYF. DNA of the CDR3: TGTGCCAGCGCTGGCCGCACAGAGACCCAGTACTTC.

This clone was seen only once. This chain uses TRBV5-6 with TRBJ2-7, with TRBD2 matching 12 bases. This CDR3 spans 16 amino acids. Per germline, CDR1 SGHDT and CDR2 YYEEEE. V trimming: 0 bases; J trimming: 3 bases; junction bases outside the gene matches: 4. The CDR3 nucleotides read TGTGCCAGCAGCTTGGGGACTAGCGGGGTATACTACGAGCAGTACTTC. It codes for CASSLGTSGVYYEQYF.

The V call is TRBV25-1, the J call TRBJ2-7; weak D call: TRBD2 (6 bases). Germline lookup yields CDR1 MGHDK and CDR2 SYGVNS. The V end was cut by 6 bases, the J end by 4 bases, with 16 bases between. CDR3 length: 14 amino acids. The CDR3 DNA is TGTGCCAGCAGCCGGGCGGGGCTCGGTTACGAGCAGTACTTC. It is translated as CASSRAGLGYEQYF.

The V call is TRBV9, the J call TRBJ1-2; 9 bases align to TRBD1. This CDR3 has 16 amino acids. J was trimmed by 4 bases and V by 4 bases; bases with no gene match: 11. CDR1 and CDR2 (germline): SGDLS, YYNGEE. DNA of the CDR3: TGTGCCAGCAGCCCCCAAACAGGGGGCAGTTTCTATGGCTACACCTTC. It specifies CASSPQTGGSFYGYTF.

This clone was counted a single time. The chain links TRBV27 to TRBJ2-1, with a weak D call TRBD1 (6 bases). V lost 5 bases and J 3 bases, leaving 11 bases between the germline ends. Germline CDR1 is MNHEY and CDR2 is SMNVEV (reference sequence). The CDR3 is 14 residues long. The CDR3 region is CASSLGQYYNEQFF. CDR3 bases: TGTGCCAGCAGTCTCGGACAGTACTACAATGAGCAGTTCTTC.

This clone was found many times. The CDR3 spells CASSYNNQPQHF. In nucleotides, the CDR3 is TGTGCCAGCAGCTACAACAACCAGCCCCAGCATTTT. The chain recombines TRBV7-9 with TRBJ1-5; D uncertain. The CDR3 extends over 12 amino acids. Looked up from germline, CDR1 is SEHNR and CDR2 is FQNEAQ (reference sequence). V was trimmed by 4 bases and J by 7 bases, leaving 8 bases between them.

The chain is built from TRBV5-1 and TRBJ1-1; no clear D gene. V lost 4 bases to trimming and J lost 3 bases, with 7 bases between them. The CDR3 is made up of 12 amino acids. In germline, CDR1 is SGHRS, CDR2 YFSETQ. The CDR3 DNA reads TGCGCCAGCAGCCCCCCTCACACTGAAGCTTTCTTT. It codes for CASSPPHTEAFF.

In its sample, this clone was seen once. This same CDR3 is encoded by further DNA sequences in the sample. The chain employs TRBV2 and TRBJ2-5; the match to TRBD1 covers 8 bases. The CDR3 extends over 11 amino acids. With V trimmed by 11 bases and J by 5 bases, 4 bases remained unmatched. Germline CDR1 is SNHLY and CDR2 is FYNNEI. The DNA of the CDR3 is TGTGCCGCTACAGGGGGGGAGACCCAGTACTTC. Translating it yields CAATGGETQYF.

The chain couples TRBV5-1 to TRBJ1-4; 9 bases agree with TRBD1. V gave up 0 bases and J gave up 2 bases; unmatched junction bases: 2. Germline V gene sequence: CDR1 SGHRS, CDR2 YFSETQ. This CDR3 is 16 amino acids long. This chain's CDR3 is CASSLDRGPTNEKLFF. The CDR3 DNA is TGCGCCAGCAGCTTGGACAGGGGGCCGACTAATGAAAAACTGTTTTTT.

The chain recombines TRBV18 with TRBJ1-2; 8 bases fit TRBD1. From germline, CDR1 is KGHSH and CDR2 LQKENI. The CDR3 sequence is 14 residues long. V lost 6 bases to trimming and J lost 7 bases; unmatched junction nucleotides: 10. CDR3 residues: CASSLRTGKGGYTF. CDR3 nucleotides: TGTGCCAGCTCCCTCAGGACAGGGAAAGGTGGCTACACCTTC.

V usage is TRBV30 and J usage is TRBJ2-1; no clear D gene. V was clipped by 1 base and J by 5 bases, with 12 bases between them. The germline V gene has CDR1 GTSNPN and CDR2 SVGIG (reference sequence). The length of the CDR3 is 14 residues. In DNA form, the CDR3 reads TGTGCCTGGAGTGACTCGTCCATCGACAATGAGCAGTTCTTC. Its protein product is CAWSDSSIDNEQFF.

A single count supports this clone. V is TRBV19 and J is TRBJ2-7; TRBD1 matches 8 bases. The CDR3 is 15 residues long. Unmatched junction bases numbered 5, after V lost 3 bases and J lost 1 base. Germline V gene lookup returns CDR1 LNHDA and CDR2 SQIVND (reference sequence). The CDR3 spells CASSMGQATSYEQYF. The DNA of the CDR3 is TGTGCCAGTAGTATGGGACAGGCGACATCCTACGAGCAGTACTTC.

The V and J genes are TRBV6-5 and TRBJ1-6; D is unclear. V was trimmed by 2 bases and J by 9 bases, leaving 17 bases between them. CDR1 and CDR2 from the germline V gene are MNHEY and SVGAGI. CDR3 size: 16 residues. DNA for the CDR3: TGTGCCAGCAGTTACCGGACCGTCCCGGGGAGTTCACCCCTCCACTTT. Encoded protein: CASSYRTVPGSSPLHF.

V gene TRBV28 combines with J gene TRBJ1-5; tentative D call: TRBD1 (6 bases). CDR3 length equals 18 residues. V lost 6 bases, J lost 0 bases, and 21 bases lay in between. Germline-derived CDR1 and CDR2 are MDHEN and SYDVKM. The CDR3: CASSSGTQGMYSNQPQHF. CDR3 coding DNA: TGTGCCAGCAGCAGCGGAACACAGGGAATGTATAGCAATCAGCCCCAGCATTTT.

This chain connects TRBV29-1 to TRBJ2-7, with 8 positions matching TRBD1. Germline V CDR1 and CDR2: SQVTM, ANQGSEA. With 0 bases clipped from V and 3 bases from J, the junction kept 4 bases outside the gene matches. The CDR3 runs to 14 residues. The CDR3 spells CSVEDRQGNYEQYF. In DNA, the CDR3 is TGCAGCGTTGAAGACCGACAGGGGAACTACGAGCAGTACTTC.